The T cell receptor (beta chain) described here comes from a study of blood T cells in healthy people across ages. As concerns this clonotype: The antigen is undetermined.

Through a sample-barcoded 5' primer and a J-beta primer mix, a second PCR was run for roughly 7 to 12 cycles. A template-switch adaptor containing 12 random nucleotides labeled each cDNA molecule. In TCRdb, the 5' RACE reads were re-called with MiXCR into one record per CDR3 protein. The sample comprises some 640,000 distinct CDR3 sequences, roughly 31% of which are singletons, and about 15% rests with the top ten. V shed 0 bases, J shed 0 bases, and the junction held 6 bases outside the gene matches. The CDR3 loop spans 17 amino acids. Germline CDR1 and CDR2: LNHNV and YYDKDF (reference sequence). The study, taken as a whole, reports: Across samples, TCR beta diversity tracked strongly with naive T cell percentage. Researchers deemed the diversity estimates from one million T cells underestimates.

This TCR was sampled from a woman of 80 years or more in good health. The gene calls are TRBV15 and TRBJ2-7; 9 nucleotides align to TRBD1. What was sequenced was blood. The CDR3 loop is CATSRESRDRDSYEQYF. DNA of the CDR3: TGTGCCACCAGCAGAGAGTCCCGGGACAGGGACTCCTACGAGCAGTACTTC.